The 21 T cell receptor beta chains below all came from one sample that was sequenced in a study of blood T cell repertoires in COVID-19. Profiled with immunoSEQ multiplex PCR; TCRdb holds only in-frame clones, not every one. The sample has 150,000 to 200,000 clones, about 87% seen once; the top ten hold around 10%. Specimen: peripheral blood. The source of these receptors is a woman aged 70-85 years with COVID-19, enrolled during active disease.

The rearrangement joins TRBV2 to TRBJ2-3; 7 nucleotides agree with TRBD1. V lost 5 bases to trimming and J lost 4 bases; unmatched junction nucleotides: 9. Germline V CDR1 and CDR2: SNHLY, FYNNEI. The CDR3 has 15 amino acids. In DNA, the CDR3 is TGTGCCAGCAGTCTCACAGGGGAAAGTTCAGATACGCAGTATTTT. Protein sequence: CASSLTGESSDTQYF.

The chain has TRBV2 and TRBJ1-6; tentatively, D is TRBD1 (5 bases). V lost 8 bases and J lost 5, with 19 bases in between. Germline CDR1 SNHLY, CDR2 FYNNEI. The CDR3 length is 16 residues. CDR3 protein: CASQPAGIGHNSPLHF. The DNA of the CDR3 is TGTGCCAGCCAGCCGGCAGGGATCGGCCATAATTCACCCCTCCACTTT.

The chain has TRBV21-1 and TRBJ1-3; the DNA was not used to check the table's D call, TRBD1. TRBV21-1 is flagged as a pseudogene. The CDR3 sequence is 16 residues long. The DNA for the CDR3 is TGTGCCAGGGCGGATCAGGGGACCTTCTCTGGAAACACCATATATTTT. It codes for CARADQGTFSGNTIYF.

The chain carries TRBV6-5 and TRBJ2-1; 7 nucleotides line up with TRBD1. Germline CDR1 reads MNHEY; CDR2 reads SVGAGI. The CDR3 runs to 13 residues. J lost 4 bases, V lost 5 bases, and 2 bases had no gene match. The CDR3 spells CASSPGQYNEQFF. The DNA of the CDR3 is TGTGCCAGCAGTCCGGGACAGTACAATGAGCAGTTCTTC.

The CDR3 sequence is CASRGTAQETQYF. The DNA for the CDR3 is TGTGCCAGCAGGGGGACAGCTCAAGAGACCCAGTACTTC. J is TRBJ2-5 and V is TRBV2, with 7 nucleotides matching TRBD1. The CDR3 totals 13 residues. Germline CDR1 and CDR2: SNHLY and FYNNEI. The V gene end was trimmed by 6 bases and the J gene end by 2 bases; junction bases not matched to a gene: 3.

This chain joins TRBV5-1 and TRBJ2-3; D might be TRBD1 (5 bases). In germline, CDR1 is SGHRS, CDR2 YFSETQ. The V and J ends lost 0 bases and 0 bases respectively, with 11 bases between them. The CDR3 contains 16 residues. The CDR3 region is CASSLELQGSTDTQYF. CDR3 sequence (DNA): TGCGCCAGCAGCTTGGAGTTGCAGGGCAGCACAGATACGCAGTATTTT.

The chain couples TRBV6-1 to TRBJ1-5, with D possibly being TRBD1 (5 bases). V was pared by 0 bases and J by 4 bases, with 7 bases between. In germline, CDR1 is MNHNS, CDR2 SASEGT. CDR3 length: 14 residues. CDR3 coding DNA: TGTGCCAGCAGTGAAGCTCGGGGGAATCAGCCCCAGCATTTT. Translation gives CASSEARGNQPQHF.

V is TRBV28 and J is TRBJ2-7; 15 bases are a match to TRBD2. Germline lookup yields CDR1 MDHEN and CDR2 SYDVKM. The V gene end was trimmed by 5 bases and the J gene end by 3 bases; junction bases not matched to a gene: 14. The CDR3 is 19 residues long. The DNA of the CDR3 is TGTGCCAGCAGTGTCAGGGGCAGGACTAGCGGGGGGGCCGACTACGAGCAGTACTTC. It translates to CASSVRGRTSGGADYEQYF.

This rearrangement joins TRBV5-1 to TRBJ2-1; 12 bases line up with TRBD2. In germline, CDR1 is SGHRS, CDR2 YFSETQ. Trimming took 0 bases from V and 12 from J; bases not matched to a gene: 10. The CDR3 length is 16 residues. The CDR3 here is CASSLAAASGGDGQFF. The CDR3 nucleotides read TGCGCCAGCAGCTTGGCCGCGGCTAGCGGGGGGGACGGGCAGTTCTTC.

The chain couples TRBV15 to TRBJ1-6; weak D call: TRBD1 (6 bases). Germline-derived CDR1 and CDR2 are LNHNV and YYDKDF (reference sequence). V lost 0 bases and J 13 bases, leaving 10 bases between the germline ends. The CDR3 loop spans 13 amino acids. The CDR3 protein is CATSRERGGPLHF. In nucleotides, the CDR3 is TGTGCCACCAGCAGAGAGAGGGGGGGGCCCCTCCACTTT.

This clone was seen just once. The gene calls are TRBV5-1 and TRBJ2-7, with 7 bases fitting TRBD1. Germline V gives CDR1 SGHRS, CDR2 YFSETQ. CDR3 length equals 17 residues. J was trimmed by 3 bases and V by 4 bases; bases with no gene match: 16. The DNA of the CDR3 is TGCGCCAGCAGCCGCTTTGTGACAGGGATTATTCACTACGAGCAGTACTTC. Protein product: CASSRFVTGIIHYEQYF.

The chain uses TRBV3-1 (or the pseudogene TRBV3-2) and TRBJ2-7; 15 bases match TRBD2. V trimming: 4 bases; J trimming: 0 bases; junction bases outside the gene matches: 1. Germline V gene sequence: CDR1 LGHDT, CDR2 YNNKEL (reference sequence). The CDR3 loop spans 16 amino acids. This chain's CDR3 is CASSPGLAGGSYEQYF. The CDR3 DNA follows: TGTGCCAGCAGCCCGGGACTAGCGGGGGGCTCCTACGAGCAGTACTTC.

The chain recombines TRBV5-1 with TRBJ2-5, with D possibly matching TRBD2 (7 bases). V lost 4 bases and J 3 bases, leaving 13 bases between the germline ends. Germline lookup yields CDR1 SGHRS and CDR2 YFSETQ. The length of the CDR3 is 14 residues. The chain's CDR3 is CASSGTGGEETQYF. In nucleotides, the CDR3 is TGCGCCAGCAGCGGAACGGGGGGCGAAGAGACCCAGTACTTC.

The CDR3 DNA reads as TGCGCCAGCAGCTTGGACGCGCCAACGTATAATTCACCCCTCCACTTT. It is translated as CASSLDAPTYNSPLHF. This chain links TRBV5-1 with TRBJ1-6; D is uncertain. V lost 0 bases, J lost 4 bases, and 11 bases lay in between. This CDR3 region has 16 residues. Germline V gene data show CDR1 as SGHRS and CDR2 as YFSETQ. The whole variable domain, filled in from reference TRBV5-1 and TRBJ1-6, reads KAGVTQTPRYLIKTRGQQVTLSCSPISGHRSVSWYQQTPGQGLQFLFEYFSETQRNKGNFPGRFSGRQFSNSRSEMNVSTLELGDSALYLCASSLDAPTYNSPLHFGNGTRLTVT.

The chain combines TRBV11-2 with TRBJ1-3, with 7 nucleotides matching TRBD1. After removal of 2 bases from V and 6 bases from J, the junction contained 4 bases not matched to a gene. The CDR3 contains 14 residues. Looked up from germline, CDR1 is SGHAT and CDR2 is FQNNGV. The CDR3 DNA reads TGTGCCAGCAGCTTAACACAGGGGACAAACACCATATATTTT. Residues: CASSLTQGTNTIYF.

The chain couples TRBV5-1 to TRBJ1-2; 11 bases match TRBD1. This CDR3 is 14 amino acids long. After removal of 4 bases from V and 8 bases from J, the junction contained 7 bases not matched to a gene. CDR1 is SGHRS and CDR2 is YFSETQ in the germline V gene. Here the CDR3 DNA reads TGCGCCAGCAGCCTGGGGACAGGGGGACGGGGCTACACCTTC. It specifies CASSLGTGGRGYTF.

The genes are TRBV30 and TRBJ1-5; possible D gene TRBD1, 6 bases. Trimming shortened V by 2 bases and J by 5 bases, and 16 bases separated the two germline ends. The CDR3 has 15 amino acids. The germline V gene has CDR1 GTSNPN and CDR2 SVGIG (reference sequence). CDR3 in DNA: TGTGCCTGGAGTAGCTTAGGGGGGGCCCATCAGCCCCAGCATTTT. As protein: CAWSSLGGAHQPQHF. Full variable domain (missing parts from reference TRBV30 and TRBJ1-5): SQTIHQWPATLVQPVGSPLSLECTVEGTSNPNLYWYRQAAGRGLQLLFYSVGIGQISSEVPQNLSASRPQDRQFILSSKKLLLSDSGFYLCAWSSLGGAHQPQHFGDGTRLSIL.

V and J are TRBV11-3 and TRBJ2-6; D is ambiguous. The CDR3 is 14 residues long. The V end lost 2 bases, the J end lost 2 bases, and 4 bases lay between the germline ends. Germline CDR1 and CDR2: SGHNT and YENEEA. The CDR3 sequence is CASSLTAGANVLTF. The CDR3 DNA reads TGTGCCAGCAGCTTAACGGCTGGGGCCAACGTCCTGACTTTC.

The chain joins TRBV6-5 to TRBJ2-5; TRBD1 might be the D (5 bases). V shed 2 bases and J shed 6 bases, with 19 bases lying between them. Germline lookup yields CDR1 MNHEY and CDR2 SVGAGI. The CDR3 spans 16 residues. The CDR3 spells CASSYSPRMGRKTQYF. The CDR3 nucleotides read TGTGCCAGCAGTTACAGCCCCCGGATGGGGCGGAAGACCCAGTACTTC.

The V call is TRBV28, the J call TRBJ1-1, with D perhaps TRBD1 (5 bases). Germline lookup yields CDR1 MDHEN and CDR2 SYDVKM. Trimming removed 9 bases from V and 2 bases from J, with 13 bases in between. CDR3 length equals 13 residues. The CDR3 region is CASILTENTEAFF. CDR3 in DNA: TGTGCCAGTATCTTGACAGAAAACACTGAAGCTTTCTTT.

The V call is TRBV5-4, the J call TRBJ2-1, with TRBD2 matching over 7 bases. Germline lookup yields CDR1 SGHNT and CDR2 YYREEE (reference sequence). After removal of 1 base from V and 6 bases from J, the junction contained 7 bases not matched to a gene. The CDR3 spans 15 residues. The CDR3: CASSLRRERGNEQFF. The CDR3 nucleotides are TGTGCCAGCAGCTTGAGGAGGGAGCGGGGCAATGAGCAGTTCTTC.